Listed below are T cell receptor beta chains from one sample, sequenced in a study of T cell repertoires in cytomegalovirus infection. For these receptors, no antigen is known. Each CDR3 protein is one row after TCRdb ran MiXCR on the reads. The repertoire has about 770,000 distinct CDR3 sequences, about 27% of them found once; the top ten carry around 13%. This material consisted of cultured CD8+ T cells from PBMCs, taken from culture after CMV antigen stimulation. The receptors originated from a human donor in good health (CMV status not recorded). Some clones in this sample may be carry-over from other donors' samples. CDR3s include the opening cysteine and the closing phenylalanine or tryptophan. D genes are given only for firm matches. Not all rows give a size; the values are once, few, many and, for expanded clones, a class.

TRBJ2-7 - - TRBV27 CASSLSSEKARFTYEQYF TGTGCCAGCAGTTTATCATCGGAGAAGGCGAGATTTACCTACGAGCAGTACTTC
TRBJ1-2 - - TRBV6-1 CASQGTGWDGYTF TGTGCCAGCCAGGGGACCGGCTGGGATGGCTACACCTTC
TRBJ2-7 - once TRBV15 CATSSPALGYEQYF TGTGCCACCAGCAGCCCCGCTCTTGGGTACGAGCAGTACTTC
TRBJ2-5 - - TRBV7-9 CASSLDPSTPETQYF TGTGCCAGCAGCTTAGACCCGAGTACGCCAGAGACCCAGTACTTC
TRBJ2-1 - - TRBV27 CASSSGTLSYNEQFF TGTGCCAGCAGTTCCGGGACACTCTCCTACAATGAGCAGTTCTTC
TRBJ1-2 - many TRBV7-2 CASSLEVSGGYTF TGTGCCAGCAGCTTAGAGGTGTCAGGCGGCTACACCTTC
TRBJ2-2 TRBD1 - TRBV5-1 CASSPGQPTGELFF TGCGCCAGCAGCCCGGGACAGCCCACCGGGGAGCTGTTTTTT
TRBJ2-7 - few TRBV7-9 CASSPDLYEQYF TGTGCCAGCAGCCCGGACCTCTACGAGCAGTACTTC
TRBJ2-5 - many TRBV7-2 CASSLRNRVQETQYF TGTGCCAGCAGCTTAAGGAATAGGGTACAAGAGACCCAGTACTTC
TRBJ2-5 - few TRBV27 CASMEGSQETQYF TGTGCCAGCATGGAAGGTTCTCAAGAGACCCAGTACTTC
TRBJ2-6 - - TRBV7-7 CASSTSRGLVSGANVLTF TGTGCTAGCAGTACTTCCCGGGGATTAGTTTCTGGGGCCAACGTCCTGACTTTC
TRBJ2-1 - few TRBV7-3 CASSSSWGGGANYNEQFF TGTGCCAGCAGCTCCTCTTGGGGAGGGGGGGCCAACTACAATGAGCAGTTCTTC
TRBJ1-1 TRBD1 few TRBV19 CASTLGQGWYTEAFF TGTGCCAGTACCCTAGGACAGGGGTGGTACACTGAAGCTTTCTTT
TRBJ2-3 TRBD2 - TRBV9 CASSLTPTSGGETSTDTQYF TGTGCCAGCAGCCTAACCCCTACTAGCGGGGGTGAAACTAGCACAGATACGCAGTATTTT
TRBJ2-7 TRBD1 - TRBV27 CASSLGQVSYEQYF TGTGCCAGCAGTTTGGGACAGGTTTCCTACGAGCAGTACTTC
TRBJ2-1 TRBD2 - TRBV10-3 CVIMITSGGAYEQFF TGTGTCATCATGATAACTAGCGGGGGGGCCTATGAGCAGTTCTTC
TRBJ2-3 TRBD1 - TRBV9 CASSVASWGQGAGDTQYF TGTGCCAGCAGCGTGGCTAGTTGGGGACAGGGGGCTGGAGATACGCAGTATTTT
TRBJ2-3 TRBD2 many TRBV7-6 CASSLFGLAGTFDTQYF TGTGCCAGCAGCTTATTTGGTCTAGCGGGGACATTCGATACGCAGTATTTT
TRBJ1-5 TRBD1 few TRBV12-3/TRBV12-4 CASSFDRDQPQHF TGTGCCAGCAGTTTCGACAGGGATCAGCCCCAGCATTTT
TRBJ2-7 TRBD1 - TRBV15 CATSQTGTGAYEQYF TGTGCCACCAGTCAGACCGGGACAGGGGCTTACGAGCAGTACTTC
TRBJ1-1 TRBD1 few TRBV6-1 CASSVTGTDEAFF TGTGCCAGCAGTGTTACCGGGACAGATGAAGCTTTCTTT
TRBJ2-4 TRBD1 many TRBV7-8 CASSLVGTGPLLAKNIQYF TGTGCCAGCAGCTTGGTAGGGACAGGACCTCTGTTAGCCAAAAACATTCAGTACTTC
TRBJ1-6 TRBD1 few TRBV6-1 CASSDAETGASYNSPLHF TGTGCCAGCAGTGACGCCGAGACAGGGGCTTCCTATAATTCACCCCTCCACTTT
TRBJ2-5 - few TRBV10-2 CASSEVGSPGETQYF TGCGCCAGCAGTGAAGTGGGGTCGCCTGGCGAGACCCAGTACTTC
TRBJ2-5 TRBD1 few TRBV15 CATSREGQGGETQYF TGTGCCACCAGCAGAGAAGGACAGGGGGGGGAGACCCAGTACTTC
TRBJ2-5 TRBD2 - TRBV4-3 CASSQVLRRELAGGHETQYF TGCGCCAGCAGCCAAGTCCTGAGGAGGGAACTAGCGGGGGGTCATGAGACCCAGTACTTC
TRBJ2-1 TRBD2 many TRBV7-6 CASSLALAGGLYNEQFF TGTGCCAGCAGCTTAGCACTAGCGGGGGGGCTCTACAATGAGCAGTTCTTC
TRBJ2-3 - few TRBV5-5 CASSLAQTDDYGDTQYF TGTGCCAGCAGCTTGGCTCAGACAGACGACTATGGAGATACGCAGTATTTT
TRBJ1-1 - - TRBV19 CASRTVMNTEAFF TGTGCCAGTAGAACGGTAATGAACACTGAAGCTTTCTTT
TRBJ2-2 - few TRBV7-8 CASSLLQDEATGELFF TGTGCCAGCAGCCTCTTACAGGATGAGGCCACCGGGGAGCTGTTTTTT
TRBJ2-4 - - TRBV7-8 CTSSLRVWETAYALVKNIQYF TGTACCAGCAGCCTTAGAGTCTGGGAAACGGCTTATGCGCTGGTCAAAAACATTCAGTACTTC